The present entry profiles one TCR beta chain with its context. Its antigen is not identified. The sample belongs to a study of response to subunit inactivated influenza vaccine. Notes on the study in general: Authors suggested each seasonal influenza vaccination recruits few new T cells.

MiXCR was run by TCRdb on the RT-PCR reads, yielding one entry per CDR3 protein. Of a few hundred thousand distinct CDR3 sequences listed, about 20% are singletons. The source was PBMCs from blood, collected 21 months after vaccination. The receptor comes from a man between 50 and 75 years old who received an inactivated influenza vaccine.

CDR3 nucleotides: TGTGCCAGCAGCTTAGCTTACGTTTACAATGAGCAGTTCTTC. Its protein product is CASSLAYVYNEQFF. The chain links TRBV7-2 to TRBJ2-1; D unclear. Looked up from germline, CDR1 is SGHTA and CDR2 is FQGNSA. This CDR3 is 14 amino acids long. Trimming cost V 0 bases and J 4 bases, with 7 bases left between them.